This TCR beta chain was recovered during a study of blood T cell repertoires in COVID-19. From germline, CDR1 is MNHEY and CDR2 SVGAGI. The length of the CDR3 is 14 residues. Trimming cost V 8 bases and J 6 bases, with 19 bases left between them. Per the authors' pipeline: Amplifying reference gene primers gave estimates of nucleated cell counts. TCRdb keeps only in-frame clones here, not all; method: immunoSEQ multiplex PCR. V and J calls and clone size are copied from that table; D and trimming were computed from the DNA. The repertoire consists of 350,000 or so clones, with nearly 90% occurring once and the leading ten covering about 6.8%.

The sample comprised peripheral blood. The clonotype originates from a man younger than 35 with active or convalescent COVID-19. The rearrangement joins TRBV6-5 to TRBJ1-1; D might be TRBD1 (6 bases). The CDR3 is CASGRGPKDSEAFF. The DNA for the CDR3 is TGTGCCAGCGGCAGGGGCCCCAAAGACTCTGAAGCTTTCTTT.